This T cell receptor (beta chain) emerged from a study of beta chain features in type 1 diabetes. The germline gives CDR1 SEHNR, CDR2 FQNEAQ (reference sequence). The CDR3 runs 15 residues. Between the trimmed V and J ends, which lost 2 bases and 5 bases, there was a span of 12 bases. This clone was seen a few times. No antigen is known for it. Study conclusions and caveats: The cDNA sequencing approach could over-represent high-TCR-expressing cells.

All of the isolated RNA was reverse transcribed, so expressed TCRB transcripts were sequenced. Profiling relied on immunoSEQ multiplex PCR, and the TCRdb table lists in-frame clones only, not all of them. This table has around 290,000 clones, 8% appearing once. V is TRBV7-9 and J is TRBJ1-4; possibly TRBD1 for D (6 bases). This TCR was sampled from a woman aged 18-30 years in good health. The sample comprised central memory CD4+ T cells from blood. CDR3 region: CASSLMMQGNEKLFF. CDR3 nucleotide sequence: TGTGCCAGCAGCTTAATGATGCAGGGGAATGAAAAACTGTTTTTT. The full variable domain, with the rest looked up from reference TRBV7-9 and TRBJ1-4, is DTGVSQNPRHKITKRGQNVTFRCDPISEHNRLYWYRQTLGQGPEFLTYFQNEAQLEKSRLLSDRFSAERPKGSFSTLEIQRTEQGDSAMYLCASSLMMQGNEKLFFGSGTQLSVL.